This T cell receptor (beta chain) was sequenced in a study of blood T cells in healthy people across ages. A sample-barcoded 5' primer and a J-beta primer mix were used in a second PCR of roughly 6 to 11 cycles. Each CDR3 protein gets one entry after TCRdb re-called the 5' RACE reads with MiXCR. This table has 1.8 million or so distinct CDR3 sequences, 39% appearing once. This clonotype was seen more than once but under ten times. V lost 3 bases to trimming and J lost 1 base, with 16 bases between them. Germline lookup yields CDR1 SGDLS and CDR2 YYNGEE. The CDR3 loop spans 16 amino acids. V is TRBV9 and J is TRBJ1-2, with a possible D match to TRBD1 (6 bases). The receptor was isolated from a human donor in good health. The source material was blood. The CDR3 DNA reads TGTGCCAGCAGCGGAGCCGGACAGAACTTTAACTATGGCTACACCTTC. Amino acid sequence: CASSGAGQNFNYGYTF. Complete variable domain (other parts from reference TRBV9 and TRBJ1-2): DSGVTQTPKHLITATGQRVTLRCSPRSGDLSVYWYQQSLDQGLQFLIQYYNGEERAKGNILERFSAQQFPDLHSELNLSSLELGDSALYFCASSGAGQNFNYGYTFGSGTRLTVV.